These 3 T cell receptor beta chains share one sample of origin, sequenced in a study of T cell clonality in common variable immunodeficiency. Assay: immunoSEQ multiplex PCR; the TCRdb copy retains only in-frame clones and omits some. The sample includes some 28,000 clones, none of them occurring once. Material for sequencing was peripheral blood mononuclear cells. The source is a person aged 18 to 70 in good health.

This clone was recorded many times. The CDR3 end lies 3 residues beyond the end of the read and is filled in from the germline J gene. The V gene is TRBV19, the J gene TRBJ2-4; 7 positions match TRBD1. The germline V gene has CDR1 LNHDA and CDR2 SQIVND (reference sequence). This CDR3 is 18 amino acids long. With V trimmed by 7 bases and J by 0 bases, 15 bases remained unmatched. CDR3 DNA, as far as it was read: TGTGCCAGTACCCCTGGGACAGCTTCCTCTTTAGCCAAAAACATT. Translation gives CASTPGTASSLAKNI. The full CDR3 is CASTPGTASSLAKNIQYF.

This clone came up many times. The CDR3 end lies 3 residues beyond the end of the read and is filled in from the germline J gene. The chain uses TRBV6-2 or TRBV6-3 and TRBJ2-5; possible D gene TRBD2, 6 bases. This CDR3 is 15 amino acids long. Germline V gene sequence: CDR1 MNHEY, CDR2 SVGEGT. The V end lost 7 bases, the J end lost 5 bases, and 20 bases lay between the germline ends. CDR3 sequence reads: CASTQPDYIYETQYF. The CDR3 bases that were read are TGTGCCAGCACCCAACCGGACTATATTTATGAGACC.

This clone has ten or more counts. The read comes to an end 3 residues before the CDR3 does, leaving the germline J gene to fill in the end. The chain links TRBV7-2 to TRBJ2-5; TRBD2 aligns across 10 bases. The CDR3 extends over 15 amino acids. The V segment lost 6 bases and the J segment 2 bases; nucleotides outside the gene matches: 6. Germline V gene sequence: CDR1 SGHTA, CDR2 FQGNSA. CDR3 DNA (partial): TGTGCCAGCAGTTATAGCGGGGGGATTCAAGAGACC. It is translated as CASSYSGGIQET. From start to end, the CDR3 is CASSYSGGIQETQYF.